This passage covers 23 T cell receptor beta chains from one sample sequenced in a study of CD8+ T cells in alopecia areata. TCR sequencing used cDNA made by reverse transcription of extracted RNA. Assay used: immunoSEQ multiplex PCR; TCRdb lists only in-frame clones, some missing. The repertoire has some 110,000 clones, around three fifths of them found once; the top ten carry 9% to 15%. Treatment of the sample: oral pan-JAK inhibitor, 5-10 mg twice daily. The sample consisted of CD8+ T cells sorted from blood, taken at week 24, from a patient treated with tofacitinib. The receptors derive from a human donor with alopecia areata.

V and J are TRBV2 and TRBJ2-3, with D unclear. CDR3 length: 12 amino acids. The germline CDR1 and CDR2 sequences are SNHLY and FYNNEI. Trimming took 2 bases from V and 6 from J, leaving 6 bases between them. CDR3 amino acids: CASSELGDTQYF. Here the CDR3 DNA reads TGTGCCAGCAGTGAATTGGGGGATACGCAGTATTTT.

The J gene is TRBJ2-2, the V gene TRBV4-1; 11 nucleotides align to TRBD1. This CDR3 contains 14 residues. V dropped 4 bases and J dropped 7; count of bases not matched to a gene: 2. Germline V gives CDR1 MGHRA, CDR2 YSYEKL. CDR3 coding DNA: TGCGCCAGCAGCCTGGGACAGGGGGTCGGGGAGCTGTTTTTT. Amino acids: CASSLGQGVGELFF.

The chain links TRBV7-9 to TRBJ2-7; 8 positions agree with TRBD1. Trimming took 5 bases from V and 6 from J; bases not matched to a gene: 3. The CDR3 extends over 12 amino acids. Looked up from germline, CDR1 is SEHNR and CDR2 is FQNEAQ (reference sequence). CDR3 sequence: CASSDQGAEQYF. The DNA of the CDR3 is TGTGCCAGCAGCGACCAGGGGGCCGAGCAGTACTTC.

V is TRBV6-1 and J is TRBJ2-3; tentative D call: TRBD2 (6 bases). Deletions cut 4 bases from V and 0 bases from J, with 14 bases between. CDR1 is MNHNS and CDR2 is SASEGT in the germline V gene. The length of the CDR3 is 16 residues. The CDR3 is CASSAWAAGSTDTQYF. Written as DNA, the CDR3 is TGTGCCAGCAGTGCTTGGGCGGCGGGGAGCACAGATACGCAGTATTTT.

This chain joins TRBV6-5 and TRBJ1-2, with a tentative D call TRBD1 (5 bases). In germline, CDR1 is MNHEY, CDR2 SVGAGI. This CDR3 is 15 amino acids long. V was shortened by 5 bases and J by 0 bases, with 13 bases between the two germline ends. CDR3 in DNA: TGTGCCAGCAGTCGGCGACAGCAAGCTAACTATGGCTACACCTTC. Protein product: CASSRRQQANYGYTF.

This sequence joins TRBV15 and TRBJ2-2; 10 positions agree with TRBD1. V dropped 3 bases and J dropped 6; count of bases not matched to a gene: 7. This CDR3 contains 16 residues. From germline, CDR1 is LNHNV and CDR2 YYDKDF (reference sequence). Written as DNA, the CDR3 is TGTGCCACCAGCAGTCGGGGGACAGGGGTTCCCGGGGAGCTGTTTTTT. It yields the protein CATSSRGTGVPGELFF.

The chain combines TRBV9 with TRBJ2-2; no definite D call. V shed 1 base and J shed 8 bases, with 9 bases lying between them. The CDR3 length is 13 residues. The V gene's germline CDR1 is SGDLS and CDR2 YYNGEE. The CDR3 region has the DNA TGTGCCAGCAGCGTATCACGGTTTGGGGAGCTGTTTTTT. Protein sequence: CASSVSRFGELFF.

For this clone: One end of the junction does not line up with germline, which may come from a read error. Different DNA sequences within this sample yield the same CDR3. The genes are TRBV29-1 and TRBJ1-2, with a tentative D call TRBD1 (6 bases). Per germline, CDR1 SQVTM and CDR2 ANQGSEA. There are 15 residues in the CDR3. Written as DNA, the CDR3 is TGCAGTGTTGAAAAGGAAAACAGGGAGAAGAGTGGCTACACCTTC. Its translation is CSVEKENREKSGYTF.

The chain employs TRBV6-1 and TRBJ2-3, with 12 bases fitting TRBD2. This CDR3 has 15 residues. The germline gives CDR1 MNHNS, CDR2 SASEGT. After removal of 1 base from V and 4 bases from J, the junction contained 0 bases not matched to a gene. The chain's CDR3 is CASSEGLAGADTQYF. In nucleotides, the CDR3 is TGTGCCAGCAGTGAAGGACTAGCGGGGGCAGATACGCAGTATTTT.

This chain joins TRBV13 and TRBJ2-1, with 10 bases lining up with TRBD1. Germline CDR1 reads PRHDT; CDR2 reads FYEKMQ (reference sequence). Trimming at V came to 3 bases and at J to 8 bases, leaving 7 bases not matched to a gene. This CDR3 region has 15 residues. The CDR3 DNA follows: TGTGCCAGCAGCTTGGGGGACAGGGGCACCCATGAGCAGTTCTTC. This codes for CASSLGDRGTHEQFF. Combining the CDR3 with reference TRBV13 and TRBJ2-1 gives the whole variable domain AAGVIQSPRHLIKEKRETATLKCYPIPRHDTVYWYQQGPGQDPQFLISFYEKMQSDKGSIPDRFSAQQFSDYHSELNMSSLELGDSALYFCASSLGDRGTHEQFFGPGTRLTVL.

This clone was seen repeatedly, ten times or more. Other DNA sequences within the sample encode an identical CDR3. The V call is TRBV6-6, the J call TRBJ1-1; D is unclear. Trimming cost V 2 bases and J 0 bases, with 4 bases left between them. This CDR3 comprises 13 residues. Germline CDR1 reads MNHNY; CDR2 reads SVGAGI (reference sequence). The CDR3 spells CASSYRVNTEAFF. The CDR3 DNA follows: TGTGCCAGCAGTTACAGGGTGAACACTGAAGCTTTCTTT.

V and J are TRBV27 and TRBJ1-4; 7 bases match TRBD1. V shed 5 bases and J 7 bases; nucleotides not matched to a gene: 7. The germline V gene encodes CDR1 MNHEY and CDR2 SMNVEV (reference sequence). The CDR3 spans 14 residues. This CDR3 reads CASSAKQGSEKLFF. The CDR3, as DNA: TGTGCCAGCAGTGCCAAACAGGGGAGTGAAAAACTGTTTTTT. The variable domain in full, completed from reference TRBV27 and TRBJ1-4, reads EAQVTQNPRYLITVTGKKLTVTCSQNMNHEYMSWYRQDPGLGLRQIYYSMNVEVTDKGDVPEGYKVSRKEKRNFPLILESPSPNQTSLYFCASSAKQGSEKLFFGSGTQLSVL.

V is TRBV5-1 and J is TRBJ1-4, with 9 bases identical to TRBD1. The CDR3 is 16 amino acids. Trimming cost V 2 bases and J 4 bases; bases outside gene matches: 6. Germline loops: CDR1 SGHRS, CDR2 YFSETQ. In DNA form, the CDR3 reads TGCGCCAGCAGCTTCAACACAGGGGGCGGTAATGAAAAACTGTTTTTT. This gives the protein CASSFNTGGGNEKLFF. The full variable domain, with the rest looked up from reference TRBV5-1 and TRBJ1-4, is KAGVTQTPRYLIKTRGQQVTLSCSPISGHRSVSWYQQTPGQGLQFLFEYFSETQRNKGNFPGRFSGRQFSNSRSEMNVSTLELGDSALYLCASSFNTGGGNEKLFFGSGTQLSVL.

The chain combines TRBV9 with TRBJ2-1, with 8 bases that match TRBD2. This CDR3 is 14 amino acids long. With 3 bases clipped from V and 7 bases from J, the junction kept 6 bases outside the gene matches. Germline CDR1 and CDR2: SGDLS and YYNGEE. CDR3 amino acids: CASSASGGGNEQFF. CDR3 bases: TGTGCCAGCAGCGCCTCCGGCGGGGGGAATGAGCAGTTCTTC.

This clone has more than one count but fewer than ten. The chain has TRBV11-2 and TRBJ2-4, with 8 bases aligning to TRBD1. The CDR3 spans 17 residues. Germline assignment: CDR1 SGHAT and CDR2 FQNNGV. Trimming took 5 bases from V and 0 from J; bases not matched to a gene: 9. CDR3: CASSDPGGDIAKNIQYF. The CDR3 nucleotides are TGTGCCAGCAGCGACCCAGGGGGCGATATAGCCAAAAACATTCAGTACTTC.

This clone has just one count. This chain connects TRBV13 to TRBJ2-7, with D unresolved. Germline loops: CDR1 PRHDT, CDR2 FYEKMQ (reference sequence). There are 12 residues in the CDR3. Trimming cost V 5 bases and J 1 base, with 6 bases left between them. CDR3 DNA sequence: TGTGCCAGCAGCCATTCTTCCTACGAGCAGTACTTC. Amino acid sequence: CASSHSSYEQYF.

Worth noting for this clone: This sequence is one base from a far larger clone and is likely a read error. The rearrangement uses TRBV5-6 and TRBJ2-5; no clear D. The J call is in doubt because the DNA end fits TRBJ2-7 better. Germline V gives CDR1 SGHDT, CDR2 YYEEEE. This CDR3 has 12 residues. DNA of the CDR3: TGTGCCAGCAGCTTGGGGGTCTACGAGCAGTACTTC. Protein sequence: CASSLGVYEQYF.

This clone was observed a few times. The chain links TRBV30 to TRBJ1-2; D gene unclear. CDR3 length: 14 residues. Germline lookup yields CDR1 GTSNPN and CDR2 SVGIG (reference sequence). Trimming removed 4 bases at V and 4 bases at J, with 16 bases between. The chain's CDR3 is CAWTGWPSGYGYTF. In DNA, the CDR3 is TGTGCCTGGACCGGCTGGCCTTCTGGCTATGGCTACACCTTC. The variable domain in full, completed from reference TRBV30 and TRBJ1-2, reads SQTIHQWPATLVQPVGSPLSLECTVEGTSNPNLYWYRQAAGRGLQLLFYSVGIGQISSEVPQNLSASRPQDRQFILSSKKLLLSDSGFYLCAWTGWPSGYGYTFGSGTRLTVV.

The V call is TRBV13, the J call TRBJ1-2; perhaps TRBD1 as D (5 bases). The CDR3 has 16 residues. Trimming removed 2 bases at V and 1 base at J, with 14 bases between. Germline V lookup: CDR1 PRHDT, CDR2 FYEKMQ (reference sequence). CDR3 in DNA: TGTGCCAGCAGCTTACAGGAGGGGACCGTTAACTATGGCTACACCTTC. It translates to CASSLQEGTVNYGYTF.

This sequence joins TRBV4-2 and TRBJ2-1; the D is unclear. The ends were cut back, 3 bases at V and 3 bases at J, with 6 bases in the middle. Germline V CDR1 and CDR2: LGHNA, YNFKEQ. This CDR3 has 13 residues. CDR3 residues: CASSHDDYNEQFF. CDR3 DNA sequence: TGTGCCAGCAGCCATGACGACTACAATGAGCAGTTCTTC.

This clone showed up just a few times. CDR3 bases: TGTGCCAGCAGCTCTTGGATACAAGAGACCCAGTACTTC. This codes for CASSSWIQETQYF. This sequence joins TRBV13 and TRBJ2-5; unclear D gene. Germline values: CDR1 PRHDT, CDR2 FYEKMQ (reference sequence). The CDR3 has 13 residues. The V gene lost 4 bases and the J gene lost 2 bases, with 8 bases spanning the gap.

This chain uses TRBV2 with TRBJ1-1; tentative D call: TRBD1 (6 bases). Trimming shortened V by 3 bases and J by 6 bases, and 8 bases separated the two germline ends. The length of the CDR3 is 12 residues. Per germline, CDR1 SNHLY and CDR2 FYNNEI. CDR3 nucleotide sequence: TGTGCCAGCAGTGACAGGGGTCCTGAAGCTTTCTTT. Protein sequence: CASSDRGPEAFF.

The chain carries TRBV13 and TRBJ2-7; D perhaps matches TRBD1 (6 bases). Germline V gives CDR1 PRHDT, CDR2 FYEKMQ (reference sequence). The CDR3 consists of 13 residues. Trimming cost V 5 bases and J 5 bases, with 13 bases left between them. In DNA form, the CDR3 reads TGTGCCAGCAGCCCCGACAGGTCCCACGAGCAGTACTTC. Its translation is CASSPDRSHEQYF.